Below are 26 T cell receptor beta chains sequenced from a single sample in a study of blood T cell repertoires in COVID-19. The assay was immunoSEQ multiplex PCR, and TCRdb's table has in-frame clones only and misses some. This sample has about 150,000 clones, with less than 95% found just once. Sequencing was performed on peripheral blood. These receptors were collected from a man aged 45-65 years with acute or convalescent COVID-19.

This chain joins TRBV18 and TRBJ2-1, with TRBD2 matching 11 bases. V lost 3 bases and J lost 0; bases outside the gene matches: 7. Germline CDR1 and CDR2: KGHSH and LQKENI. This CDR3 comprises 18 residues. The CDR3 loop reads CASSPTSGENHSYNEQFF. The CDR3 DNA sequence: TGTGCCAGCTCACCGACTAGCGGGGAGAACCACTCCTACAATGAGCAGTTCTTC.

This clone was picked up one time. The chain recombines TRBV27 with TRBJ2-5; 8 positions match TRBD2. V lost 6 bases to trimming and J lost 1 base; unmatched junction nucleotides: 10. The CDR3 is made up of 16 amino acids. Germline CDR1 MNHEY, CDR2 SMNVEV (reference sequence). CDR3 coding DNA: TGTGCCAGCAGCCCCGGGACTAGGTTAATCCAAGAGACCCAGTACTTC. This translates into CASSPGTRLIQETQYF.

The rearrangement uses TRBV5-4 and TRBJ2-7; the match to TRBD2 covers 13 bases. The junction had 11 bases not matched to a gene; V was cut back by 6 bases and J by 5 bases. The CDR3 spans 16 residues. Germline-derived CDR1 and CDR2 are SGHNT and YYREEE (reference sequence). Here the CDR3 reads CASTILAGGPSDEQYF. The CDR3 DNA sequence: TGTGCCAGCACCATACTAGCGGGAGGGCCCTCGGACGAGCAGTACTTC.

DNA for the CDR3: TGTGCCAGCAGTTCCGGGGCAGATACGCAGTATTTT. Translating it yields CASSSGADTQYF. J is TRBJ2-3 and V is TRBV28; TRBD2 is a possible D gene (5 bases). V lost 4 bases to trimming and J lost 4 bases, with 6 bases between them. There are 12 residues in the CDR3. Germline lookup yields CDR1 MDHEN and CDR2 SYDVKM. The full variable domain, its missing parts supplied by reference TRBV28 and TRBJ2-3, is DVKVTQSSRYLVKRTGEKVFLECVQDMDHENMFWYRQDPGLGLRLIYFSYDVKMKEKGDIPEGYSVSREKKERFSLILESASTNQTSMYLCASSSGADTQYFGPGTRLTVL.

On this clone itself: In the same sample, other DNA sequences code for this CDR3. The rearrangement uses TRBV28 and TRBJ1-2; 9 bases agree with TRBD1. This CDR3 contains 14 residues. The V and J ends lost 5 bases and 4 bases, in that order; junction bases with no gene match: 5. Germline loops: CDR1 MDHEN, CDR2 SYDVKM. Here the CDR3 reads CASSLSDRGYGYTF. The CDR3 DNA follows: TGTGCCAGCAGTCTCTCGGACAGGGGCTATGGCTACACCTTC.

This chain connects TRBV12-5 to TRBJ1-5; D uncertain. Trimming left V 7 bases short and J 5 bases short, with 15 bases between. CDR1 LGHNT and CDR2 FRNRAP come from the germline V gene. The CDR3 runs to 14 residues. The CDR3 DNA follows: TGTGCTAGTGCAATGGGAGAGGGAGATCAGCCCCAGCATTTT. Its translation: CASAMGEGDQPQHF.

The chain joins TRBV7-6 to TRBJ1-2; possible D gene TRBD1, 5 bases. V dropped 5 bases and J dropped 2 bases, with 15 bases sitting between them. CDR1 SGHVS and CDR2 FNYEAQ come from the germline V gene. This CDR3 contains 15 residues. The DNA for the CDR3 is TGTGCCAGCAGCCCCGGGGGGGACTTAAACTATGGCTACACCTTC. It yields the protein CASSPGGDLNYGYTF.

This clone was counted a single time. The J gene is TRBJ2-1, the V gene TRBV11-2; D unresolved. The V and J ends lost 0 bases and 1 base respectively, with 7 bases between them. CDR1 and CDR2 (germline): SGHAT, FQNNGV. This CDR3 comprises 15 residues. CDR3 protein: CASSLDPFSYNEQFF. CDR3 in DNA: TGTGCCAGCAGCTTAGATCCTTTTTCCTACAATGAGCAGTTCTTC.

The gene calls are TRBV27 and TRBJ1-2; no reliable D call. Trimming removed 4 bases from V and 7 bases from J, with 13 bases in between. CDR1 MNHEY and CDR2 SMNVEV come from the germline V gene (reference sequence). The CDR3 extends over 13 amino acids. The CDR3 sequence: CASSSGLTGGYTF. The CDR3 bases are TGTGCCAGCAGTTCGGGTCTCACGGGTGGCTACACCTTC.

The chain employs TRBV6-2 or TRBV6-3 and TRBJ1-2; D unresolved. V dropped 5 bases and J dropped 4 bases, with 14 bases sitting between them. The CDR3 extends over 14 amino acids. The germline V gene encodes CDR1 MNHEY and CDR2 SVGEGT. The CDR3 region has the DNA TGTGCCAGCAGTCCGGATTGGAGCTCCTATGGCTACACCTTC. Protein: CASSPDWSSYGYTF.

The rearrangement links TRBV5-8 to TRBJ1-1; D gene unclear. Germline CDR1 reads SGHTS; CDR2 reads YDEGEE. V lost 2 bases and J lost 1, with 9 bases in between. The CDR3 has 14 residues. Here the CDR3 DNA reads TGTGCCAGCAGCTTTTGGAGGGAGAACACTGAAGCTTTCTTT. It is translated as CASSFWRENTEAFF.

V usage is TRBV5-8 and J usage is TRBJ1-5, with D perhaps matching TRBD1 (6 bases). V shed 2 bases and J shed 3 bases, with 12 bases lying between them. The CDR3 consists of 15 residues. The germline V gene encodes CDR1 SGHTS and CDR2 YDEGEE. The CDR3 coding sequence is TGTGCCAGCAGCTTAGCAGGGGCTTACAATCAGCCCCAGCATTTT. This encodes CASSLAGAYNQPQHF.

The chain is built from TRBV28 and TRBJ1-6; TRBD1 agrees at 9 bases. After removal of 5 bases from V and 10 bases from J, the junction contained 6 bases not matched to a gene. The length of the CDR3 is 14 residues. In germline, CDR1 is MDHEN, CDR2 SYDVKM. The CDR3 loop reads CASSLDRGVSPLHF. CDR3 nucleotides: TGTGCCAGCAGTCTGGACAGGGGAGTCTCACCCCTCCACTTT.

The table lists this clone with a count of one. This chain links TRBV11-3 with TRBJ2-3, with a possible D match to TRBD2 (7 bases). The V end was cut by 1 base, the J end by 1 base, with 9 bases between. There are 15 residues in the CDR3. In germline, CDR1 is SGHNT, CDR2 YENEEA. CDR3 region: CASSLGGGGTDTQYF. In DNA, the CDR3 is TGTGCCAGCAGCTTAGGGGGGGGCGGCACAGATACGCAGTATTTT. Combining the CDR3 with reference TRBV11-3 and TRBJ2-3 gives the whole variable domain EAGVVQSPRYKIIEKKQPVAFWCNPISGHNTLYWYLQNLGQGPELLIRYENEEAVDDSQLPKDRFSAERLKGVDSTLKIQPAELGDSAVYLCASSLGGGGTDTQYFGPGTRLTVL.

This clone was seen more than once but under ten times. The chain combines TRBV6-5 with TRBJ1-2; unclear D gene. Trimming shortened V by 8 bases and J by 0 bases, and 10 bases separated the two germline ends. CDR1 MNHEY and CDR2 SVGAGI come from the germline V gene. The CDR3 is 13 amino acids. The CDR3 sequence is CASCTAANYGYTF. CDR3 DNA sequence: TGTGCCAGCTGCACAGCCGCTAACTATGGCTACACCTTC.

The chain recombines TRBV11-3 with TRBJ2-7, with 7 positions matching TRBD1. This CDR3 is 18 amino acids long. The ends lost 0 bases at V and 5 bases at J; junction bases unmatched: 16. Per the germline V gene, CDR1 is SGHNT and CDR2 is YENEEA. CDR3 loop: CASSLDVILRDRDHEQYF. CDR3 sequence (DNA): TGTGCCAGCAGCTTAGATGTGATCTTACGAGACAGGGACCACGAGCAGTACTTC.

V usage is TRBV28 and J usage is TRBJ1-2, with 7 bases aligning to TRBD1. Germline CDR1 MDHEN, CDR2 SYDVKM. V lost 6 bases and J lost 6; bases outside the gene matches: 13. This CDR3 region has 15 residues. The CDR3 nucleotides read TGTGCCAGCAGCCTGCCGACCCTGACAGGGCATGGCTACACCTTC. As protein: CASSLPTLTGHGYTF.

This chain joins TRBV2 and TRBJ2-2; 9 nucleotides match TRBD1. Per the germline V gene, CDR1 is SNHLY and CDR2 is FYNNEI. J lost 1 base, V lost 2 bases, and 2 bases had no gene match. The CDR3 covers 16 residues. CDR3 sequence (DNA): TGTGCCAGCAGTGAACAGGACAGGGGGAACACCGGGGAGCTGTTTTTT. As protein: CASSEQDRGNTGELFF.

In DNA, the CDR3 is TGTGCCAGCAGCATTGGACAGGGGGTAGAGACCCAGTACTTC. Amino acid sequence: CASSIGQGVETQYF. The chain couples TRBV7-6 to TRBJ2-5; 10 nucleotides line up with TRBD1. CDR1 SGHVS and CDR2 FNYEAQ come from the germline V gene. V lost 5 bases and J lost 4; bases outside the gene matches: 4. This CDR3 spans 14 amino acids.

The chain is built from TRBV7-3 and TRBJ2-2; weak D call: TRBD1 (5 bases). Germline V gives CDR1 SGHTA, CDR2 FQGTGA. Between the trimmed V and J ends, which lost 7 bases and 4 bases, there was a span of 13 bases. CDR3 length equals 14 residues. CDR3 residues: CASTYDSGTGELFF. The CDR3 nucleotides read TGTGCCAGCACCTATGACAGTGGCACCGGGGAGCTGTTTTTT.

The rearrangement joins TRBV19 to TRBJ1-4; 8 bases are shared with TRBD1. Germline trimming cut 6 bases from V and 4 bases from J; bases unmatched to any gene: 7. CDR3 length: 15 residues. CDR1 is LNHDA, CDR2 SQIVND, per germline (reference sequence). Here the CDR3 DNA reads TGTGCCAGTAGCGACCCGGGACAGGTTAATGAAAAACTGTTTTTT. As protein: CASSDPGQVNEKLFF.

The chain couples TRBV10-3 to TRBJ1-2, with D unresolved. V lost 0 bases, J lost 4 bases, and 6 bases lay in between. CDR1 and CDR2 from the germline V gene are ENHRY and SYGVKD. The CDR3 is made up of 13 amino acids. This CDR3 is CAISESNSYGYTF. The CDR3 nucleotides read TGTGCCATCAGTGAGTCGAACAGCTATGGCTACACCTTC.

As regards this clone: Other DNA sequences in this specimen translate into the identical CDR3. This chain joins TRBV6-4 and TRBJ1-1, with D hard to call. Trimming left V 4 bases short and J 0 bases short, with 6 bases between. Germline lookup yields CDR1 MRHNA and CDR2 SNTAGT. The CDR3 is 13 amino acids. The CDR3 is CASSVQMNTEAFF. CDR3 DNA sequence: TGTGCCAGCAGTGTTCAGATGAACACTGAAGCTTTCTTT.

V gene TRBV24-1 combines with J gene TRBJ1-4; D remains unclear. CDR3 size: 14 residues. Looked up from germline, CDR1 is KGHDR and CDR2 is SFDVKD. V was trimmed by 3 bases and J by 8 bases, leaving 12 bases between them. The CDR3 DNA is TGTGCCACCAGTGATGTGGTGCGGATGGAAAAACTGTTTTTT. It translates to CATSDVVRMEKLFF.

The V and J genes are TRBV6-5 and TRBJ2-7; TRBD1 is a possible D gene (7 bases). This CDR3 spans 13 amino acids. Germline values: CDR1 MNHEY, CDR2 SVGAGI. V was trimmed by 7 bases and J by 4 bases, leaving 14 bases between them. The CDR3 loop is CASTAGQQYEQYV. The CDR3 DNA reads TGTGCCAGCACCGCGGGACAGCAATACGAGCAGTACGTC.

The V call is TRBV6-2 or TRBV6-3, the J call TRBJ2-1; TRBD2 might be the D (6 bases). V shed 5 bases and J shed 9 bases, with 11 bases lying between them. CDR3 size: 12 residues. Germline CDR1 is MNHEY and CDR2 is SVGEGT. CDR3 coding DNA: TGTGCCAGCAGTCGGTCACTAGCTGAGCAGTTCTTC. This encodes CASSRSLAEQFF.